This T cell receptor beta chain appears in the sequencing data of a study of T cell changes during pregnancy in multiple sclerosis. The method was immunoSEQ multiplex PCR; TCRdb's version includes in-frame clones alone and lacks a portion of them. The table includes over 100,000 clones, around 90% detected once. Germline V gives CDR1 SGHVS, CDR2 FNYEAQ. This CDR3 contains 15 residues. V was clipped by 1 base and J by 13 bases, with 17 bases between them. This chain links TRBV7-6 with TRBJ1-6; D uncertain. The TCR comes from a female donor with multiple sclerosis, enrolled in a pregnancy study. Sequenced here: peripheral blood, sampled in the third trimester of pregnancy. CDR3 loop: CASSLEEGQRLPLHF. DNA of the CDR3: TGTGCCAGCAGCTTAGAGGAGGGCCAGAGACTCCCCCTCCACTTT.